The 21 T cell receptor beta chains in this list originate from one sample, sequenced in a study of blood T cell repertoires in COVID-19. The data were produced by immunoSEQ multiplex PCR, yet TCRdb's version contains in-frame clones alone and is incomplete. The table has about 90,000 clones, 70% to 90% seen once; the top ten hold about an eighth. Sequences were obtained from peripheral blood. These receptors came from a woman aged 70-85 years with active or convalescent COVID-19.

The chain has TRBV4-3 and TRBJ2-4; the match to TRBD2 covers 10 bases. Germline V CDR1 and CDR2: LGHNA, YSLEER. The junction had 6 bases not matched to a gene; V was cut back by 4 bases and J by 6 bases. This CDR3 is 15 amino acids long. The CDR3 is CASSRERGGPNIQYF. As DNA, the CDR3 is TGCGCCAGCAGCCGGGAGCGGGGGGGCCCAAACATTCAGTACTTC.

This clone occurred once. This chain uses TRBV5-4 with TRBJ2-1; 10 bases map to TRBD2. The CDR3 contains 16 residues. V gave up 5 bases and J gave up 8 bases; unmatched junction bases: 13. CDR1 SGHNT and CDR2 YYREEE come from the germline V gene (reference sequence). The CDR3 sequence is CASSRSPGLAFDEQFF. In DNA form, the CDR3 reads TGTGCCAGCAGTCGATCCCCGGGACTAGCGTTCGATGAGCAGTTCTTC.

The chain links TRBV6-2 or TRBV6-3 to TRBJ1-2; D is perhaps TRBD1 (5 bases). This CDR3 contains 15 residues. Per the germline V gene, CDR1 is MNHEY and CDR2 is SVGEGT. V was clipped by 7 bases and J by 0 bases, with 15 bases between them. CDR3 coding DNA: TGTGCCAGCACCCCGGACACCGCAACTAACTATGGCTACACCTTC. It is translated as CASTPDTATNYGYTF.

This clone was found once. V is TRBV5-6 and J is TRBJ1-3; 7 bases align to TRBD1. Trimming at V came to 4 bases and at J to 4 bases, leaving 2 bases not matched to a gene. CDR1 SGHDT and CDR2 YYEEEE come from the germline V gene. The CDR3 consists of 13 residues. The CDR3 sequence: CASSRDSGNTIYF. The CDR3 DNA sequence: TGTGCCAGCAGCCGGGACAGCGGAAACACCATATATTTT.

About this clone itself: Other DNA sequences in this specimen translate into the identical CDR3. This chain links TRBV6-5 with TRBJ1-6; tentative D call: TRBD1 (6 bases). Germline loops: CDR1 MNHEY, CDR2 SVGAGI. V shed 5 bases and J shed 7 bases, with 6 bases lying between them. The CDR3 runs to 12 residues. CDR3: CASSRGNSPLHF. The CDR3, as DNA: TGTGCCAGCAGTAGGGGGAATTCACCCCTCCACTTT.

This clone has just a few counts. The chain joins TRBV28 to TRBJ2-1, with TRBD2 as a possible D gene (6 bases). The CDR3 contains 12 residues. Germline V gene lookup returns CDR1 MDHEN and CDR2 SYDVKM. The CDR3 reads CASCWRGNEQFF. The CDR3, as DNA: TGTGCGTCCTGCTGGCGGGGTAATGAGCAGTTCTTC.

The rearrangement links TRBV19 to TRBJ1-2; D gene unclear. Germline V lookup: CDR1 LNHDA, CDR2 SQIVND (reference sequence). Trimming took off 5 bases at V and 1 base at J, with 11 bases between the two ends. There are 14 residues in the CDR3. The CDR3 nucleotides read TGTGCCAGTAGTGCGGGATTATTTAACTATGGCTACACCTTC. This encodes CASSAGLFNYGYTF.

The CDR3 spells CASRKTGGNYGYTF. The CDR3 DNA is TGTGCCAGCAGAAAGACAGGGGGTAACTATGGCTACACCTTC. The rearrangement uses TRBV6-5 and TRBJ1-2; TRBD1 matches 9 bases. V gave up 6 bases and J gave up 1 base; unmatched junction bases: 3. This CDR3 spans 14 amino acids. Per germline, CDR1 MNHEY and CDR2 SVGAGI.

In this sample, this clone turned up once. DNA for the CDR3: TGTGCCAGCACCCCGAGGGAGGCGGGCACTGAAGCTTTCTTT. As protein: CASTPREAGTEAFF. The J gene is TRBJ1-1, the V gene TRBV5-4; no clear D. V was shortened by 6 bases and J by 4 bases, with 16 bases between the two germline ends. Per germline, CDR1 SGHNT and CDR2 YYREEE (reference sequence). The CDR3 is made up of 14 amino acids.

The V call is TRBV25-1, the J call TRBJ2-5; maybe TRBD1 (5 bases). Germline assignment: CDR1 MGHDK and CDR2 SYGVNS. This CDR3 spans 14 amino acids. The V end lost 3 bases, the J end lost 5 bases, and 13 bases lay between the germline ends. The CDR3 nucleotides are TGTGCCAGCAGTGATGAGGCCAGGGTGGAGACCCAGTACTTC. It is translated as CASSDEARVETQYF.

The V call is TRBV7-2, the J call TRBJ1-2; TRBD1 might be the D (5 bases). The CDR3 consists of 14 residues. Germline V CDR1 and CDR2: SGHTA, FQGNSA. V dropped 5 bases and J dropped 8 bases, with 18 bases sitting between them. The CDR3 spells CASSPTGGGLGYTF. CDR3 DNA: TGTGCCAGCAGCCCCACCGGGGGGGGTCTGGGCTACACCTTC.

Concerning this clone: Sequence at one end of the junction differs from germline and may be a read error. This chain connects TRBV4-1 to TRBJ2-2; a weak D match, TRBD1 (6 bases). Germline V gene sequence: CDR1 MGHRA, CDR2 YSYEKL. The CDR3 is 16 residues long. The CDR3 DNA follows: TGCGCCAGCAGCCAAGATATAGGGGGAGTACACCGGGGAGCTGTTTTT. This translates into CASSQDIGGVHRGAVF.

The table lists this clone with a count of one. The chain has TRBV18 and TRBJ1-4; D perhaps matches TRBD1 (5 bases). Deletions cut 2 bases from V and 2 bases from J, with 9 bases between. Germline lookup yields CDR1 KGHSH and CDR2 LQKENI. The CDR3 consists of 15 residues. This CDR3 is CASSPGTRTNEKLFF. The CDR3, as DNA: TGTGCCAGCTCACCAGGGACTCGGACTAATGAAAAACTGTTTTTT.

The CDR3 bases are TGTGCCAGTGTGGAGACGTATAGCAATCAGCCCCAGCATTTT. It yields the protein CASVETYSNQPQHF. The V and J genes are TRBV19 and TRBJ1-5; D is ambiguous. There are 14 residues in the CDR3. V was shortened by 8 bases and J by 0 bases, with 11 bases between the two germline ends. Germline V lookup: CDR1 LNHDA, CDR2 SQIVND (reference sequence).

There are a few counts of this clone. The rearrangement links TRBV28 to TRBJ2-3; 8 bases fit TRBD2. The CDR3 is 14 amino acids. Germline CDR1 is MDHEN and CDR2 is SYDVKM. V gave up 7 bases and J gave up 5 bases; unmatched junction bases: 8. The CDR3 coding sequence is TGTGCCAGCACCACCGGGACTAGAGGAGATACGCAGTATTTT. It translates to CASTTGTRGDTQYF.

This clone was seen only once. The chain is built from TRBV5-8 and TRBJ1-6; 7 bases agree with TRBD1. Germline CDR1 and CDR2: SGHTS and YDEGEE. Trimming took 3 bases from V and 7 from J; bases not matched to a gene: 1. The CDR3 spans 13 residues. CDR3 in amino acids: CASSWGQNSPLHF. The DNA for the CDR3 is TGTGCCAGCAGCTGGGGACAGAATTCACCCCTCCACTTT. Together with reference TRBV5-8 and TRBJ1-6, the CDR3 gives the full variable domain: EAGVTQSPTHLIKTRGQQATLRCSPISGHTSVYWYQQALGLGLQFLLWYDEGEERNRGNFPPRFSGRQFPNYSSELNVNALELEDSALYLCASSWGQNSPLHFGNGTRLTVT.

The chain joins TRBV28 to TRBJ1-5, with a tentative D call TRBD1 (6 bases). The germline V gene encodes CDR1 MDHEN and CDR2 SYDVKM. V lost 5 bases to trimming and J lost 4 bases, with 18 bases between them. This CDR3 comprises 16 residues. DNA for the CDR3: TGTGCCAGCAGTCTTACCACAGGGAACCCTAATCAGCCCCAGCATTTT. This encodes CASSLTTGNPNQPQHF.

This clone is a singleton in its sample. The chain has TRBV5-1 and TRBJ1-2; D gene ambiguous. Per the germline V gene, CDR1 is SGHRS and CDR2 is YFSETQ. The V gene lost 4 bases and the J gene lost 7 bases, with 14 bases spanning the gap. This CDR3 comprises 13 residues. The CDR3 sequence: CASSTDHSGGYTF. CDR3 nucleotides: TGCGCCAGCAGCACAGATCACTCTGGTGGCTACACCTTC.

This sequence joins TRBV10-3 and TRBJ2-2; no firm D call. Germline CDR1 ENHRY, CDR2 SYGVKD. With 3 bases removed from V and 2 bases from J, the gap between germline ends came to 4 bases. There are 13 residues in the CDR3. This chain's CDR3 is CAISDKNTGELFF. The DNA of the CDR3 is TGTGCCATCAGTGATAAAAACACCGGGGAGCTGTTTTTT.

This clone was seen a few times. This rearrangement joins TRBV7-9 to TRBJ1-1; the D is unclear. V lost 0 bases and J lost 7, with 15 bases in between. The CDR3 has 15 amino acids. Germline assignment: CDR1 SEHNR and CDR2 FQNEAQ (reference sequence). Written as DNA, the CDR3 is TGTGCCAGCAGCTTAGCAGAGACACGGGAGGATGAAGCTTTCTTT. It encodes CASSLAETREDEAFF.

This clone came up once. For the CDR3, the DNA is TGTGCCAGCAGTTTTACGGACCCGGGACAGGGGGATGGCTACACCTTC. Encoded protein: CASSFTDPGQGDGYTF. The genes are TRBV28 and TRBJ1-2; 11 bases fit TRBD1. CDR1 is MDHEN and CDR2 is SYDVKM in the germline V gene. The CDR3 is 16 amino acids. The V segment lost 3 bases and the J segment 6 bases; nucleotides outside the gene matches: 9.